The entry below gives a single TCR beta chain sequence along with its context. These data come from a study of blood T cell repertoires in COVID-19. The overall study: COVID-19 samples from acute and convalescent phases originated in the United States, Italy and Spain. Sources were T cells, B-cell-depleted T cells, or PBMCs; the material itself was cDNA or gDNA.

All enrollees were about 18 to 89 years old and from approximately 24 US areas. Germline CDR1 SGHAT, CDR2 FQDESV (reference sequence). This CDR3 is 16 amino acids long. With 8 bases removed from V and 4 bases from J, the gap between germline ends came to 23 bases. Authors' analysis steps: Amplification of reference gene primers was used by the study to estimate nucleated cell counts. The method was immunoSEQ multiplex PCR; TCRdb's version includes in-frame clones alone and lacks a portion of them. V and J calls and clone size are as listed in that table; D and trimming were resolved from the DNA. The table has about 160,000 clones, more than 65% seen once; the top ten hold approximately 5.1%.

Input material: PBMCs or T cells enriched from blood (not recorded which). The sequence was collected from a woman in her thirties or forties with acute COVID-19. The rearrangement uses TRBV11-1 and TRBJ2-5, with D possibly being TRBD2 (7 bases). The CDR3 coding sequence is TGTGCCAGCTCTCCCCTGGGAGGGGGGGAAGGAGAGACCCAGTACTTC. It specifies CASSPLGGGEGETQYF.